This T cell receptor (beta chain) was observed in a study of regulatory T cells in long-lasting Graves disease. This clonotype was picked up many times. The CDR3 is 16 residues long. Trimming cost V 6 bases and J 3 bases; bases outside gene matches: 7. The germline CDR1 and CDR2 sequences are ENHRY and SYGVKD. Time point given: newly diagnosed GD, antithyroid drugs for less than 3 months. From RNA extracted from PBMCs, the TCR library was made. Combining iRepertoire HTBI primers with Arm-PCR of CDR3 regions, the authors built TCR beta libraries. One entry per CDR3 protein results from TCRdb running MiXCR on the multiplex PCR reads. The top ten clones hold over 15% of a sample with a few hundred thousand distinct CDR3 sequences, roughly 12% of them seen once. This sample also belongs to another study, concerning T cells in Graves' hyperthyroidism and ophthalmopathy.

The rearrangement joins TRBV10-3 to TRBJ1-6; 8 bases align to TRBD1. Here the sequenced sample was peripheral blood mononuclear cells (PBMCs), taken at new diagnosis, from a patient treated with antithyroid drugs. This clonotype was sampled from a woman between 18 and 29 years old with Graves disease. The CDR3 DNA reads as TGTGCCATCAGACCGGGACAGGCTGACTATAATTCACCCCTCCACTTT. Its protein product is CAIRPGQADYNSPLHF.